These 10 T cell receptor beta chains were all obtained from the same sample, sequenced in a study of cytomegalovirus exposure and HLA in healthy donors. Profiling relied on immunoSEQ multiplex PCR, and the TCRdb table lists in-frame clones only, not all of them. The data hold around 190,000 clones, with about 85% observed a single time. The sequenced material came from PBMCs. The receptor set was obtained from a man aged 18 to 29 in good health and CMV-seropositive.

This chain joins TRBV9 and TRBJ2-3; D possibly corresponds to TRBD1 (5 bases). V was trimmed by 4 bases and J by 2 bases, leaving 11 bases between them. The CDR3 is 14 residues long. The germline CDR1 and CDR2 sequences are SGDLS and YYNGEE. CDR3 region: CASSRAGATDTQYF. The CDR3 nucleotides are TGTGCCAGCAGCCGTGCTGGGGCCACAGATACGCAGTATTTT. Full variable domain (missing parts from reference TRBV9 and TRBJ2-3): DSGVTQTPKHLITATGQRVTLRCSPRSGDLSVYWYQQSLDQGLQFLIQYYNGEERAKGNILERFSAQQFPDLHSELNLSSLELGDSALYFCASSRAGATDTQYFGPGTRLTVL.

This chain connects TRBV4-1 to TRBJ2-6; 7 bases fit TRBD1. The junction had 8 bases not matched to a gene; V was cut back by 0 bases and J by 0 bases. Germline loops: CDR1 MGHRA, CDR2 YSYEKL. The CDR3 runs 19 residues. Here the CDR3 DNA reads TGCGCCAGCAGCCAAGACGGGGACAGCGTCTACTCTGGGGCCAACGTCCTGACTTTC. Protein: CASSQDGDSVYSGANVLTF.

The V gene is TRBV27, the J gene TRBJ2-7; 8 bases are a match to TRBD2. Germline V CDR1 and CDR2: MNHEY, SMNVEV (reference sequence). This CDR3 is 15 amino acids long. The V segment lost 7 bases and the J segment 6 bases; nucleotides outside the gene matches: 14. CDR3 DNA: TGTGCCAGCACTACGGGTCCAGCGGGAGTAGGCGAGCAGTACTTC. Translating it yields CASTTGPAGVGEQYF.

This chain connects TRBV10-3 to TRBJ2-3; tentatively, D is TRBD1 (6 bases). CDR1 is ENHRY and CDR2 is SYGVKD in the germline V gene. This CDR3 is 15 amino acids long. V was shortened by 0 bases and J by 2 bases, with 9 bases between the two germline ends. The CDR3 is CAISESDSHTDTQYF. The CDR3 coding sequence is TGTGCCATCAGTGAGTCGGACAGTCACACAGATACGCAGTATTTT.

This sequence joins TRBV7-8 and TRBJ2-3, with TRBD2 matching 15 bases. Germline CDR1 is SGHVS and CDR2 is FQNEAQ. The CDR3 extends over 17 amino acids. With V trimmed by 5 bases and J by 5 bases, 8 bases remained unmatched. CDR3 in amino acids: CASSMRTSGGAVDTQYF. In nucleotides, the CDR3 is TGTGCCAGCAGCATGAGGACTAGCGGGGGGGCGGTAGATACGCAGTATTTT.

The CDR3: CASSLQGARTGELFF. The CDR3 bases are TGTGCCAGCAGCTTACAGGGGGCCCGCACCGGGGAGCTGTTTTTT. The chain recombines TRBV7-6 with TRBJ2-2, with TRBD1 identical over 8 bases. The trim removed 2 bases at V and 4 bases at J, leaving 3 bases unmatched. Looked up from germline, CDR1 is SGHVS and CDR2 is FNYEAQ. The CDR3 sequence is 15 residues long.

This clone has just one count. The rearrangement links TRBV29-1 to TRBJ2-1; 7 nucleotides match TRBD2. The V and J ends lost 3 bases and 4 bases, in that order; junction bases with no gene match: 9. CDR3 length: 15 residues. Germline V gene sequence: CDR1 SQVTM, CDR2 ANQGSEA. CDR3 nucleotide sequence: TGCAGCGTTGACGAGGGCGGGAGCAATTACAATGAGCAGTTCTTC. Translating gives CSVDEGGSNYNEQFF.

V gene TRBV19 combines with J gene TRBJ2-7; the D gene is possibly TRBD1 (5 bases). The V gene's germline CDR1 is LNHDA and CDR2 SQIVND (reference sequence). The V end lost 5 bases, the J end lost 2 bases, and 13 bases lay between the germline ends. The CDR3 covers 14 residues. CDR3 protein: CASSQGLSTYEQYF. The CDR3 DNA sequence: TGTGCCAGTAGTCAGGGTCTCAGCACCTACGAGCAGTACTTC.

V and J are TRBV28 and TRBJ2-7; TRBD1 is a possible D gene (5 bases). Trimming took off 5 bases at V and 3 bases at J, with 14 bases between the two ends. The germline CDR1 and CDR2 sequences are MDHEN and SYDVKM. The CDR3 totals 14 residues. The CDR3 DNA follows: TGTGCCAGCAGTCTTACAGGAACAGTCTACGAGCAGTACTTC. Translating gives CASSLTGTVYEQYF.

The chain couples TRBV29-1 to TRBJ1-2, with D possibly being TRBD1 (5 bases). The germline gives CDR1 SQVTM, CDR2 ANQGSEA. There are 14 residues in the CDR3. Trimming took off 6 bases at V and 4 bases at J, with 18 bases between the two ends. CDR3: CSVVTSRQGYGYTF. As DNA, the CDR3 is TGCAGCGTAGTGACCTCGAGGCAGGGCTATGGCTACACCTTC.